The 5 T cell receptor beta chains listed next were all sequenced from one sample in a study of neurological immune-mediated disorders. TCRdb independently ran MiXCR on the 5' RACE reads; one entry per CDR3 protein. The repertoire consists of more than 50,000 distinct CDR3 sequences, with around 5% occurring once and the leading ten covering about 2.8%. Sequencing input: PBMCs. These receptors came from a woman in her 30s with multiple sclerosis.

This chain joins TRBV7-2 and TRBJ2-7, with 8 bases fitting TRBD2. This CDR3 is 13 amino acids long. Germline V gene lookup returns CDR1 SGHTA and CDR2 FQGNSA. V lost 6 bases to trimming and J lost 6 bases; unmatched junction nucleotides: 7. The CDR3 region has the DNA TGTGCCAGCAGGACGGGGGGGCCTGGCGAGCAGTACTTC. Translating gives CASRTGGPGEQYF.

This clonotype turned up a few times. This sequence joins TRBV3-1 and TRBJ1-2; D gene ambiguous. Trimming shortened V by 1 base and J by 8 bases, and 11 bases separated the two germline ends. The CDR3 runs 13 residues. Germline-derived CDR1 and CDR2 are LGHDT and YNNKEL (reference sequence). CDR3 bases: TGTGCCAGCAGCCAAGCAACCGAGTACGGCTACACCTTC. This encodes CASSQATEYGYTF.

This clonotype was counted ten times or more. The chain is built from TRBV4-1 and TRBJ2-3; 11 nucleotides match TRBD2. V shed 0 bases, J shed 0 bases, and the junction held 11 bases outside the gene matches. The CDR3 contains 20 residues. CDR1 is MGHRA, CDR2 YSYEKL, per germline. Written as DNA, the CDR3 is TGCGCCAGCAGCCAAGACCCCCTTAGCGGGGGGGGACCTAGCACAGATACGCAGTATTTT. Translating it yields CASSQDPLSGGGPSTDTQYF.

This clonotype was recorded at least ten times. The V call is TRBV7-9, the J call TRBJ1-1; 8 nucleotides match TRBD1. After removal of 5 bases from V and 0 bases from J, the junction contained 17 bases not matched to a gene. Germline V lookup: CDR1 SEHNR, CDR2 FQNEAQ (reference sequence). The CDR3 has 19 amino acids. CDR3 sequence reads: CASSDPLTGPGGMNTEAFF. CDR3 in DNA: TGTGCCAGCAGCGACCCTCTGACAGGGCCAGGGGGCATGAACACTGAAGCTTTCTTT.

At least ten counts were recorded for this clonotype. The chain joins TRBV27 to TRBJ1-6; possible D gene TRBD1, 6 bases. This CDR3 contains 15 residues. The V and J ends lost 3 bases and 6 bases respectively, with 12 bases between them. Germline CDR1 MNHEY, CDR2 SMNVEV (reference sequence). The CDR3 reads CASSLGGTPNSPLHF. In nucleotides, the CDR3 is TGTGCCAGCAGTTTGGGCGGGACACCTAATTCACCCCTCCACTTT.